This TCR beta chain was observed in a study of blood T cell repertoires in COVID-19. Study details: The origin of the acute and convalescent COVID-19 samples was the United States, Italy and Spain. PBMCs, B-cell-depleted T cells, or T cells provided the cDNA or gDNA that made up the material.

In the authors' methods: Reference gene primer amplification gave estimated nucleated cell counts. Sequencing was performed with immunoSEQ multiplex PCR; in TCRdb, only in-frame clones are kept and a portion is missing. V and J calls and clone size are those listed in that table; D and trimming were worked out from the DNA. This table holds 80,000 to 90,000 clones, roughly 86% found once. CDR1 and CDR2 (germline): SGHTA, FQGNSA. There are 18 residues in the CDR3. The ends lost 5 bases at V and 1 base at J; junction bases unmatched: 16. The clonotype was recovered from a man aged 40-49 years with acute or convalescent COVID-19. The V and J genes are TRBV7-2 and TRBJ2-5, with TRBD1 matching 7 bases. What was sequenced was peripheral blood. CDR3: CASSLPSFTGVVQETQYF. DNA of the CDR3: TGTGCCAGCAGCCTCCCATCTTTTACAGGGGTCGTCCAAGAGACCCAGTACTTC. Full variable domain (missing parts from reference TRBV7-2 and TRBJ2-5): GAGVSQSPSNKVTEKGKDVELRCDPISGHTALYWYRQSLGQGLEFLIYFQGNSAPDKSGLPSDRFSAERTGGSVSTLTIQRTQQEDSAVYLCASSLPSFTGVVQETQYFGPGTRLLVL.